Sequencing of this T cell receptor beta chain was carried out in a study of brain T cells in children with intractable seizures. This clone was seen only once. Pre-surgery treatment included at least one anti-epileptic drug. CDR1 and CDR2 from the germline V gene are SNHLY and FYNNEI. The CDR3 is 13 amino acids. V was trimmed by 1 base and J by 8 bases, leaving 11 bases between them. The data were produced by immunoSEQ multiplex PCR, yet TCRdb's version contains in-frame clones alone and is incomplete. Found here are approximately 60,000 clones, about 96% of them singletons; the top ten hold 0.35% to 0.4%.

V usage is TRBV2 and J usage is TRBJ1-2, with D uncertain. The source of this sequence is a boy younger than two with focal cortical dysplasia and intractable seizures. This sample comprised peripheral blood, obtained at surgery. CDR3 DNA sequence: TGTGCCAGCAGTGAAGGGGTCATCTCGGGCTACACCTTC. It translates to CASSEGVISGYTF.